The T cell receptor beta chain under discussion was sequenced for a study of Graves' ophthalmopathy and Graves' hyperthyroidism. The wider study: Peripheral blood was obtained at first diagnosis, ahead of any treatment.

Amplification of TCR beta CDR3 regions used RNA transcripts. HTBI-primed RT-PCR formed the first round, and a multiplex PCR formed the second. TCRdb independently ran MiXCR on the multiplex PCR reads; one entry per CDR3 protein. The sample holds about 700,000 distinct CDR3 sequences; about two fifths are singletons and the top ten take roughly 3%. Moderate-to-severe activity, CAS at least 3, NOSPECS at least 4 and duration under 3 months characterized donors with ophthalmopathy. The CDR3 contains 15 residues. V lost 1 base and J 0 bases, leaving 9 bases between the germline ends. This clonotype has a handful of counts. The antigen is not known. The study, taken as a whole, reports: The model predicted progression of ophthalmopathy with a sensitivity of approximately 68%, and its specificity was under 75%.

Sequencing input: peripheral blood. This receptor was taken from an adult man with Graves' ophthalmopathy. J is TRBJ1-1 and V is TRBV12-3 or TRBV12-4, with D tentatively TRBD1 (5 bases). CDR3 residues: CASSLGDLMNTEAFF. For the CDR3, the DNA is TGTGCCAGCAGTTTAGGGGACCTCATGAACACTGAAGCTTTCTTT.